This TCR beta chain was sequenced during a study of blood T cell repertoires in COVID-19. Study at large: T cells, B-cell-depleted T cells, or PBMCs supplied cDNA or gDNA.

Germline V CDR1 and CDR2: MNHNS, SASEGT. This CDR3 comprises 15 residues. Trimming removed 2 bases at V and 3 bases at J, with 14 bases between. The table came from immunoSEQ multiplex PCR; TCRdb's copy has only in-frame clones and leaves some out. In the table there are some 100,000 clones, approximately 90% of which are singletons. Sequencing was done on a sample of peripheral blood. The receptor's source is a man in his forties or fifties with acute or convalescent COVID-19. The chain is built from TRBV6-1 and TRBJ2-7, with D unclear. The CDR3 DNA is TGTGCCAGCAGTGAATCGGTGGTGCTAGTCTACGAGCAGTACTTC. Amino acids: CASSESVVLVYEQYF.